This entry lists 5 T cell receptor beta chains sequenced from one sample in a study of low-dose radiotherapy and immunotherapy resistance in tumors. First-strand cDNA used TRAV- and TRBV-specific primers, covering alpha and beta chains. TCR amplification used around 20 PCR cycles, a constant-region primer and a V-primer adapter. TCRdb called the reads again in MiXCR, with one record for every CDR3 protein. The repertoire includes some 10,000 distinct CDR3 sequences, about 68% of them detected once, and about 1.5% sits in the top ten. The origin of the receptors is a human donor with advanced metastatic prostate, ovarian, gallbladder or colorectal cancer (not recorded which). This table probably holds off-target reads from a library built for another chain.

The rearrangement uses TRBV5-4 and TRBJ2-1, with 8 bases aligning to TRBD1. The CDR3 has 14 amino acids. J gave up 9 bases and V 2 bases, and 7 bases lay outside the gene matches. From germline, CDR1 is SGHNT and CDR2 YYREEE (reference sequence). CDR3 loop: CASSLGQGRGEQFF. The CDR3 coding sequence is TGTGCCAGCAGCTTAGGACAGGGAAGAGGTGAGCAGTTCTTC.

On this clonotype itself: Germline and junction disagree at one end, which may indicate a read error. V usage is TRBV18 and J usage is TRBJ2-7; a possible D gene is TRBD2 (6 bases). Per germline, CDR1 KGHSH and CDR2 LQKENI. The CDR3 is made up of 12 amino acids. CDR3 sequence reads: CASSPLASEQYF. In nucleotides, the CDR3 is TGTGCCAGCTCTCCACTAGCAAGCGAGCAGTACTTC.

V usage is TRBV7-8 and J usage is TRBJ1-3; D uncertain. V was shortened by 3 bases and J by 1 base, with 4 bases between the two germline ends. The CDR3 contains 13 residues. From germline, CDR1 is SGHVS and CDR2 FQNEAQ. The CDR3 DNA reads TGTGCCAGCAGCTTCAAATCTGGAAACACCATATATTTT. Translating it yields CASSFKSGNTIYF.

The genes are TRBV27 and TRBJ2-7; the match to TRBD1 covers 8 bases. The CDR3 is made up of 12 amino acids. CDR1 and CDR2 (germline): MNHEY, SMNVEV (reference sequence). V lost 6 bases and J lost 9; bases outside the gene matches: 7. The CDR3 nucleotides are TGTGCCAGCAGCGGACCAGGGGGCGTGCAGTACTTC. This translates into CASSGPGGVQYF.

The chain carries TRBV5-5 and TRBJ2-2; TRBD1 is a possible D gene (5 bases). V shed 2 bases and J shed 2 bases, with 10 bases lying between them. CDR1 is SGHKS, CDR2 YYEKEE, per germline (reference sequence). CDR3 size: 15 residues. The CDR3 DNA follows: TGTGCCAGCAGCTTTTCTGGGGCTAACACCGGGGAGCTGTTTTTT. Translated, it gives CASSFSGANTGELFF.